A selection of T cell receptor beta chains follows, all from one sample in a study of blood T cell repertoires in COVID-19. Clones were read by immunoSEQ multiplex PCR, and TCRdb kept only the in-frame ones, dropping some. The profile shows about 200,000 clones, more than 70% of them singletons. Sequenced input: peripheral blood. The receptors were gathered from a man aged 18 to 30 with active or convalescent COVID-19. Each CDR3 is given without its conserved first and last residue.

v_gene,CDR3aa
TRBV7-6,ASSSHGAGPYNEQF
TRBV6-5,ASTRGTGGSPLH
TRBV12-3/TRBV12-4,ASSTGTGWHSY
TRBV19,ASSIADTGNTIY
TRBV6-1,ASSEAPAGANYGYT
TRBV6-2/TRBV6-3,ASSYSPATYEQY
TRBV10-3,AIRDRDDSPLH
TRBV4-3,ASSQDWRDNEQF
TRBV18,ASSPSGTLLTGELF
TRBV9,ASSGQGSSYNSPLH
TRBV25-1,ASRDRAYEQY
TRBV30,AWSSTGTSGRADTQY
TRBV2,ASRTGQGETEAF
TRBV5-1,ASSPSTTGTGDGYT
TRBV6-6,ASIPSADSSYEQY
TRBV5-4,ASSLGLGETGELF
TRBV5-1,ASSLGTGRGSNYGYT
TRBV11-3,ASSPVAGSNEQF
TRBV5-1,ASSPRGGPQETQY
TRBV4-2,ASSQEDRGNSPLH
TRBV4-2,ASSLKAGSISGNTIY
TRBV29-1,SVEAYPGTVNTGELF
TRBV19,ASSIQGSSYNSPLH
TRBV19,ASSIGGGSAGYT
TRBV7-3,ASSSQGAETEAF
TRBV19,ASSDRGQNGYT
TRBV5-6,ASSRLAGQETQY
TRBV28,ASVSRANYGYT
TRBV27,ASSLYGEADRGYT
TRBV30,AWSLGGREEQY
TRBV29-1,SVQDRGQTGELF
TRBV3-1/TRBV3-2,ASSQGPTGEIYGYT
TRBV30,AWSGSVRAF
TRBV11-3,ASSSGGETEAF
TRBV3-1/TRBV3-2,ASSPAWGEITGELF
TRBV5-5,ASSLILQRGEKLF
TRBV6-2/TRBV6-3,ASSYGGHPGYT
TRBV2,ASRLDRSNYGYT
TRBV30,AWSQGDNSPLH
TRBV12-3/TRBV12-4,ASSLRNTEAF
TRBV6-2/TRBV6-3,ASSYLVGGGRETQY
TRBV19,ASSMGQDGSEQY
TRBV18,ASSPPPVSGTEAF
TRBV6-2/TRBV6-3,ASSYPSGLAETYEQY
TRBV9,ASSASGGAYNEQF